Each of the 15 T cell receptor beta chains below was sequenced from the same sample in a study of cytomegalovirus exposure and HLA in healthy donors. With 60 Vbeta and 13 Jbeta primers, the PCR was carried out. The table came from immunoSEQ multiplex PCR; TCRdb's copy has only in-frame clones and leaves some out. The sample contains over 70,000 clones, 80% of which appear only once. The sample was PBMCs. The receptors stem from a man aged 50-60 years in good health and CMV-seropositive.

This chain links TRBV6-1 with TRBJ1-1; D remains unclear. In germline, CDR1 is MNHNS, CDR2 SASEGT. The CDR3 contains 13 residues. Trimming took off 8 bases at V and 0 bases at J, with 10 bases between the two ends. CDR3 nucleotides: TGTGCCAGCCTAACGGGTATGAACACTGAAGCTTTCTTT. Protein: CASLTGMNTEAFF.

This chain uses TRBV7-2 with TRBJ1-1; D call uncertain. CDR1 is SGHTA, CDR2 FQGNSA, per germline. The CDR3 is made up of 14 amino acids. V shed 5 bases and J shed 0 bases, with 10 bases lying between them. The CDR3 nucleotides are TGTGCCAGCAGCAAAACAGTAATGAACACTGAAGCTTTCTTT. This encodes CASSKTVMNTEAFF.

This clone was observed a handful of times. The rearrangement links TRBV7-2 to TRBJ1-2; D is unresolved. The V end was cut by 6 bases, the J end by 0 bases, with 14 bases between. CDR1 and CDR2 from the germline V gene are SGHTA and FQGNSA. The CDR3 totals 15 residues. The CDR3 DNA is TGTGCCAGCAGACCACAACCCGGGGCTAACTATGGCTACACCTTC. Protein product: CASRPQPGANYGYTF.

Comment on this clone: One junction end does not reproduce the germline sequence, and a read error may be involved. The V call is TRBV5-1, the J call TRBJ2-6, with a tentative D call TRBD1 (5 bases). CDR3 length: 14 amino acids. The germline gives CDR1 SGHRS, CDR2 YFSETQ. CDR3 nucleotides: TGCGCCAGCAGCCTCGACACTGGGGCCAACGGCCTGACTTTC. It yields the protein CASSLDTGANGLTF.

V gene TRBV5-1 combines with J gene TRBJ2-1, with 11 positions matching TRBD2. The CDR3 loop spans 15 amino acids. V trimming: 2 bases; J trimming: 5 bases; junction bases outside the gene matches: 3. Germline V gene sequence: CDR1 SGHRS, CDR2 YFSETQ. The CDR3 nucleotides read TGCGCCAGCAGCTTCTCTAGCGGGAGGAACAATGAGCAGTTCTTC. Translating it yields CASSFSSGRNNEQFF.

The genes are TRBV6-6 and TRBJ2-2; 9 nucleotides agree with TRBD2. The CDR3 contains 16 residues. Germline V CDR1 and CDR2: MNHNY, SVGAGI (reference sequence). Trimming at V came to 6 bases and at J to 4 bases, leaving 9 bases not matched to a gene. This chain's CDR3 is CASRATSGGGTGELFF. The CDR3 region has the DNA TGTGCCAGCAGGGCGACTAGCGGAGGGGGCACCGGGGAGCTGTTTTTT.

The rearrangement links TRBV15 to TRBJ1-5; D is unclear. Germline V gives CDR1 LNHNV, CDR2 YYDKDF (reference sequence). The CDR3 length is 15 residues. V was cut by 5 bases and J by 5 bases, with 16 bases left in between. The CDR3 DNA sequence: TGTGCCACCAGCCGAGGGCTTCTCGGGGATCAGCCCCAGCATTTT. Translating gives CATSRGLLGDQPQHF.

The rearrangement uses TRBV7-2 and TRBJ2-1, with 8 bases that match TRBD2. J lost 15 bases, V lost 4 bases, and 11 bases had no gene match. The germline V gene encodes CDR1 SGHTA and CDR2 FQGNSA. The CDR3 contains 13 residues. CDR3 bases: TGTGCCAGCAGCTCCGAACCGAGCGGGAGTGTGTTCTTC. Its protein product is CASSSEPSGSVFF.

This clone has only one observation. The chain joins TRBV14 to TRBJ2-5; tentatively, D is TRBD2 (6 bases). Gene TRBJ2-7 matches the end of the DNA better, so the J call may be wrong. Germline CDR1 is SGHDN and CDR2 is FVKESK. The CDR3 length is 13 residues. CDR3 protein: CASSLADSHEQYF. CDR3 nucleotide sequence: TGTGCCAGCAGCCTAGCGGATTCCCACGAGCAGTACTTC.

The chain is built from TRBV18 and TRBJ2-2; 12 nucleotides align to TRBD1. After removal of 2 bases from V and 3 bases from J, the junction contained 4 bases not matched to a gene. The CDR3 extends over 17 amino acids. Per germline, CDR1 KGHSH and CDR2 LQKENI. The CDR3 DNA follows: TGTGCCAGCTCACCATGGAGGGACAGGGGGCACACCGGGGAGCTGTTTTTT. This encodes CASSPWRDRGHTGELFF.

The chain is built from TRBV9 and TRBJ2-1, with D possibly matching TRBD2 (5 bases). Germline CDR1 and CDR2: SGDLS and YYNGEE. Between the trimmed V and J ends, which lost 0 bases and 8 bases, there was a span of 12 bases. The CDR3 consists of 14 residues. The CDR3 DNA reads as TGTGCCAGCAGCGTAGAATCGGGGTTCCATGAGCAGTTCTTC. Translated: CASSVESGFHEQFF.

In its sample, this clone was seen a few times. V gene TRBV27 combines with J gene TRBJ2-7, with TRBD2 matching over 8 bases. The CDR3 runs 15 residues. Germline lookup yields CDR1 MNHEY and CDR2 SMNVEV (reference sequence). The V segment lost 6 bases and the J segment 3 bases; nucleotides outside the gene matches: 10. The CDR3 sequence is CASSQRTSLGYEQYF. CDR3 nucleotides: TGTGCCAGCAGCCAGAGGACTAGCTTGGGCTACGAGCAGTACTTC.

The chain employs TRBV4-2 and TRBJ2-7; 7 bases align to TRBD2. Germline CDR1 and CDR2: LGHNA and YNFKEQ. The CDR3 is 15 amino acids. Trimming cost V 1 base and J 3 bases; bases outside gene matches: 6. The DNA for the CDR3 is TGTGCCAGCAGCCAAGCCGGGGGGATTCTCTACGAGCAGTACTTC. Amino acids: CASSQAGGILYEQYF.

This clone was observed a handful of times. The chain links TRBV29-1 to TRBJ2-1, with TRBD1 as a possible D gene (5 bases). CDR1 is SQVTM, CDR2 ANQGSEA, per germline. The germline V and J ends were trimmed by 3 bases and 4 bases, with 7 bases remaining between them. The CDR3 contains 12 residues. The CDR3 loop is CSVDRDYNEQFF. The DNA for the CDR3 is TGCAGCGTTGACAGGGATTACAATGAGCAGTTCTTC.

The chain links TRBV21-1 to TRBJ1-1. TRBV21-1 is a known pseudogene. The CDR3 is made up of 15 amino acids. This chain's CDR3 is CASSKAGTKRTEAFF. The CDR3 nucleotides are TGTGCCAGCAGCAAAGCGGGTACGAAGAGGACTGAAGCTTTCTTT.